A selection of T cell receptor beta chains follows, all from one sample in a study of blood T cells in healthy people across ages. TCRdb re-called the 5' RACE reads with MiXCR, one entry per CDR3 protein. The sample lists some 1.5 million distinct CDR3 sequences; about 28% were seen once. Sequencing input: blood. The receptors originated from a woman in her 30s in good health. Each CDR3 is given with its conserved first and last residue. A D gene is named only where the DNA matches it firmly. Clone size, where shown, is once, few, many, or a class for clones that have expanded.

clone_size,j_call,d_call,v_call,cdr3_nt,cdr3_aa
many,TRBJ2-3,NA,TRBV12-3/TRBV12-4,TGTGCCAGCAGCTTAGGGGATACGCAGTATTTT,CASSLGDTQYF
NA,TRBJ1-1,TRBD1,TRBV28,TGTGCCAGCTGGGACAGGGTGAAGACAACTGAAGCTTTCTTT,CASWDRVKTTEAFF
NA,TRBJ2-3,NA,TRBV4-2,TGTGCCAGCAGCCAAGTCTTTCCGAGCGGGAGCACAGATACGCAGTATTTT,CASSQVFPSGSTDTQYF
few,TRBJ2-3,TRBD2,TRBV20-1,TGCAGTGCTCGACCCCCGGTAGCGGGGGGCACAGATACGCAGTATTTT,CSARPPVAGGTDTQYF
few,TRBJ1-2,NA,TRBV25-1,TGTGCCAGTCGAAGGGGAGGCGGCTATGGCTACACCTTC,CASRRGGGYGYTF
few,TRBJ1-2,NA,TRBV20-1,TGCAGTGCTAGAGGCGGGGGGACGGTCTATGGCTACACCTTC,CSARGGGTVYGYTF
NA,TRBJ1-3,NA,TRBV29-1,TGCAGCGTTGAGCCCGAATACTCCTCTGGAAACACCATATATTTT,CSVEPEYSSGNTIYF
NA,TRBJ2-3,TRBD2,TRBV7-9,TGTGCCAGCAGCCAGGTAGCGGGAGGTATAGATACGCAGTATTTT,CASSQVAGGIDTQYF
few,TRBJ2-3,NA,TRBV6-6,TGTGCCAGCAGTTTGGCAATGTATACGCAGTATTTT,CASSLAMYTQYF
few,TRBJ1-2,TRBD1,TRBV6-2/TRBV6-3,TGTGCCAGCAGTTACCTTCTCCGACAGGGAGGCTATGGCTACACCTTC,CASSYLLRQGGYGYTF
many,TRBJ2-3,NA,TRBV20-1,TGCAGTGCTCGGGACATGGGGGACACAGATACGCAGTATTTT,CSARDMGDTDTQYF
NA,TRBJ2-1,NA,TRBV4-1,TGCGCCAGCAGCCAAGAGGGCGGGGTAGTGTCCTACAATGAGCAGTTCTTC,CASSQEGGVVSYNEQFF
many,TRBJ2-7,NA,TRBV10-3,TGTGCCATCAGGCAGGGTGTGGGTGTCCGCGAGCAGTACTTC,CAIRQGVGVREQYF
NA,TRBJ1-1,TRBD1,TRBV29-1,TGCGGCGTTGAAGGCAGACAGGGGATGGCTGAAGCTTTCTTT,CGVEGRQGMAEAFF
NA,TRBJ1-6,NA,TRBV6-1,TGTGCCAGCAGTGCCCGCTCCTATAATTCACCCCTCCACTTT,CASSARSYNSPLHF
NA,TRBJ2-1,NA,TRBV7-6,TGTGCCAGCAGCTCCGTTCTCTACAATGAGCAGTTCTTC,CASSSVLYNEQFF
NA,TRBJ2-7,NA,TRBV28,TGTGCCAGCAGTCAAGTAGCGGACAGCTCCTACGAGCAGTACTTC,CASSQVADSSYEQYF
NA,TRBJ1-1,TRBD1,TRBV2,TGTGCCAGCGGGGACAGGGGGACTGTAGTTGGTGAAGCTTTCTTT,CASGDRGTVVGEAFF
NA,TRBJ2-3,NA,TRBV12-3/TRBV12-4,TGTGCCAGCAGTTTTCGACCGGTCTCAGATACGCAGTATTTT,CASSFRPVSDTQYF
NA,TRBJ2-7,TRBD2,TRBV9,TGTGCCAGCAGCGTAGATAGCGGGGGGGCTTACGAGCAGTACTTC,CASSVDSGGAYEQYF
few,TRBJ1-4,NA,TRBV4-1,TGCGCCAGCAGCCATGCGGCCAAAAATGAAAAACTGTTTTTT,CASSHAAKNEKLFF
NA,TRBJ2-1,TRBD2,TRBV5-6,TGTGCCAGCAGCCTGCGGGAGGCAGATAGCGAGCAGTTCTTC,CASSLREADSEQFF
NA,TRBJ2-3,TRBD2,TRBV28,TGTGCCAGTGCGGGGGTTCGGGGTACGCAGTATTTT,CASAGVRGTQYF
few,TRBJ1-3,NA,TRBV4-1,TGCGCCAGCAGCCAAGATCGTCCTGGAAACACCATATATTTT,CASSQDRPGNTIYF
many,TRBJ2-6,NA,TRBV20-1,TGCAGTGCTAGGGGTGACGGCGGAGCCGGGGCCAACGTCCTGACTTTC,CSARGDGGAGANVLTF
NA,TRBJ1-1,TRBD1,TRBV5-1,TGCGCCAGCGACCGGGACAGGGGTCGGAGGACTGAAGCTTTCTTT,CASDRDRGRRTEAFF
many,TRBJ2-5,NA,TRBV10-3,TGTGCCATCGGGGAGATCCAAGGCCAAGAGACCCAGTACTTC,CAIGEIQGQETQYF
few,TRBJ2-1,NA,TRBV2,TGTGCCAGCCGTGTCGAGCAGTTCTTC,CASRVEQFF
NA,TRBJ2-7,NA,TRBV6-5,TGTGCCAGCAGGCTACACGAGCTGGGCGAGCAGTACTTC,CASRLHELGEQYF
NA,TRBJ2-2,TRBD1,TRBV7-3,TGTGCCAGCAGCTCTCCGGGACAGGGGCGGGACACCGGGGAGCTGTTTTTT,CASSSPGQGRDTGELFF
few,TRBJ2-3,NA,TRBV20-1,TGCAGTGCTAGAGATACGACCACAGATACGCAGTATTTT,CSARDTTTDTQYF
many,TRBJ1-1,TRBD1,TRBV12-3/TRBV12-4,TGTGCCAGCAGTCACACAGGGGGCGTGAATGCTTTCTTT,CASSHTGGVNAFF
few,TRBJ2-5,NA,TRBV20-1,TGCAGACCAACTGGACAGCAAGAGACCCAGTACTTC,CRPTGQQETQYF
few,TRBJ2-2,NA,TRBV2,TGTGCCAGCGGTTTCGAAAGGGCCAACACCGGGGAGCTGTTTTTT,CASGFERANTGELFF
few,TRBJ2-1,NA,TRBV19,TGTGCCAGCCGGAACCCGGGACAATACAATGAGCAGTTCTTC,CASRNPGQYNEQFF
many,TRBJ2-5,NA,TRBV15,TGTGCCACCAGCAGGGGGTTTGTAGAAGAGACCCAGTACTTC,CATSRGFVEETQYF
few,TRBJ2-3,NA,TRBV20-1,TGCAGTGCTAGAGCCGGCCGTGGCGGTGCCTCCGATACGCAGTATTTT,CSARAGRGGASDTQYF
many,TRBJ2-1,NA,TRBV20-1,TGCAGTGTCCACGCCTCCTACAATGAGCAGTTCTTC,CSVHASYNEQFF
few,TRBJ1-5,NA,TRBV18,TGTGCCAGCTCAACGGGCAGTTATCAGCCCCAGCATTTT,CASSTGSYQPQHF
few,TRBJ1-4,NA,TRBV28,TGTGCCAGCGGGGGGGCTCGATTTGTATCCCAAGCAACTAATGAAAAACTGTTTTTT,CASGGARFVSQATNEKLFF
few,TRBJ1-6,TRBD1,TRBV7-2,TGTGCCAGCAGCCCACAAAGGACAGGGCGTTCACCCCTCCACTTT,CASSPQRTGRSPLHF
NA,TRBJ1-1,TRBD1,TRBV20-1,TGCAGTGCTAGTGTAGGGGGCTTGACTGAAGCTTTCTTT,CSASVGGLTEAFF
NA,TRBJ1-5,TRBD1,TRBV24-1,TGTGCCACCAGTGATGCCGGGACAGGGGGATCTCAGCCCCAGCATTTT,CATSDAGTGGSQPQHF
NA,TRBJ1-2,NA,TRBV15,TGTGCCACCAGCAGAGCCAGTCAGGCCCCCCGCTACACCTTC,CATSRASQAPRYTF
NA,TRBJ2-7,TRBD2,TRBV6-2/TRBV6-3,TGTGCCAGCATATGCGGACTAGCGGGTCCAAGCTCCTACAATGAGCAGTACTTC,CASICGLAGPSSYNEQYF
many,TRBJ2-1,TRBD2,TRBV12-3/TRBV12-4,TGTGCCAGCAGCTCTAGCGGGGTCTACAATGAGCAGTTCTTC,CASSSSGVYNEQFF
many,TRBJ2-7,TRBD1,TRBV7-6,TGTGCCTCCGGGACAGGGTCCTACGAGCAGTACTTC,CASGTGSYEQYF
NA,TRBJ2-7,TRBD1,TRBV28,TGTGCCAGCAGGGGCCTGGGACAGGGTCGCAACGAGCAGTACTTC,CASRGLGQGRNEQYF